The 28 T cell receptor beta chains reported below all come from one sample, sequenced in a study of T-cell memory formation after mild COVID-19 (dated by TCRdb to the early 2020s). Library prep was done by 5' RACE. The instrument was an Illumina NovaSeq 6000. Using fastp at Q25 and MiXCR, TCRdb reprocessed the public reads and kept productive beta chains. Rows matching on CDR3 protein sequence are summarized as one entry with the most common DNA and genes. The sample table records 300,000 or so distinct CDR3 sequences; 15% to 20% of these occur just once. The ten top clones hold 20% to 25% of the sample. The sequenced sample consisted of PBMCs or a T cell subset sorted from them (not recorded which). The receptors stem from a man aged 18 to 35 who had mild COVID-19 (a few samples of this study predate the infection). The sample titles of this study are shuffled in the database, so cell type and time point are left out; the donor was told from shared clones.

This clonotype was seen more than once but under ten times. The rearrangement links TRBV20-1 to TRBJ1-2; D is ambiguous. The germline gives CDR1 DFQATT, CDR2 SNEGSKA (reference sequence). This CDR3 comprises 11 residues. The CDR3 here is CSGRGLHGYTF. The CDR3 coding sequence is TGCAGCGGGCGTGGCCTTCATGGCTACACCTTC.

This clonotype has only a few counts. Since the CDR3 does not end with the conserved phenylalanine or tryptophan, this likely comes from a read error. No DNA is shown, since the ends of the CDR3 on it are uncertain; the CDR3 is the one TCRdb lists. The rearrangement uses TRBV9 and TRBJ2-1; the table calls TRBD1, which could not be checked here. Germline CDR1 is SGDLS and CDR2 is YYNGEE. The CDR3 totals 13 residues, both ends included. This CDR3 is CASSVLGDPWGCL.

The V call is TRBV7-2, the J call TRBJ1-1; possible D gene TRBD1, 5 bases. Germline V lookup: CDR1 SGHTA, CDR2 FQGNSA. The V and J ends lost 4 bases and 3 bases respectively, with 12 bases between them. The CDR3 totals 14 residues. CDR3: CASSWDGRYTEAFF. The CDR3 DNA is TGTGCCAGCAGCTGGGACGGCCGTTACACTGAAGCTTTCTTT.

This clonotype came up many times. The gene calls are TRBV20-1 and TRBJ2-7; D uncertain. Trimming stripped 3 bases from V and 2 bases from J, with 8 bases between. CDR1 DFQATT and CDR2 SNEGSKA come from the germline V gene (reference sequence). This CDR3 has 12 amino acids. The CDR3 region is CSASLRTYEQYV. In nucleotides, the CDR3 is TGCAGTGCTAGCCTTAGGACCTACGAGCAGTACGTC.

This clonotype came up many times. CDR3 amino acids: CASNFQARETQYF. CDR3 DNA: TGTGCCAGCAACTTCCAAGCCCGAGAGACCCAGTACTTC. V gene TRBV28 combines with J gene TRBJ2-5, with no clear D. The ends were cut back, 7 bases at V and 4 bases at J, with 13 bases in the middle. CDR3 length: 13 residues. Germline CDR1 and CDR2: MDHEN and SYDVKM.

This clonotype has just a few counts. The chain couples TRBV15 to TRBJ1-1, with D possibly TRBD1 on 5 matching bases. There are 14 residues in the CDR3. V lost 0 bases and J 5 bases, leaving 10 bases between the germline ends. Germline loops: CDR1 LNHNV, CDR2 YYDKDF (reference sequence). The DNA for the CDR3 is TGTGCCACCAGCAGAGAGAGGGGCCGGACTGAAGCTTTCTTT. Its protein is CATSRERGRTEAFF.

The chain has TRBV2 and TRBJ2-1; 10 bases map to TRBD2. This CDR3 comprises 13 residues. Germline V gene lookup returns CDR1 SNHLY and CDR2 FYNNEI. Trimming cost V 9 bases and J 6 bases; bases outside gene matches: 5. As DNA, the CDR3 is TGTGCCAGTAGGGGGACTAGCGCCAATGAGCAGTTCTTC. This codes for CASRGTSANEQFF.

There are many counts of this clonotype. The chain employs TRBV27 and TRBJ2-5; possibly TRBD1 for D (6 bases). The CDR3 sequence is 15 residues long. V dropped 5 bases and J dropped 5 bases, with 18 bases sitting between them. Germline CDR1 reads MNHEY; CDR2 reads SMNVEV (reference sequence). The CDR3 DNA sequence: TGTGCCAGCAGTCCCAGCTCCAGGGGTAGGGAGACCCAGTACTTC. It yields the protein CASSPSSRGRETQYF.

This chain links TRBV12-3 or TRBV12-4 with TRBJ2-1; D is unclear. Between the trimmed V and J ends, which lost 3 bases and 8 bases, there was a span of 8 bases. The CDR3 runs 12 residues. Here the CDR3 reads CASSLSVDEQFF. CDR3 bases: TGTGCCAGCAGTTTGTCCGTTGATGAGCAGTTCTTC.

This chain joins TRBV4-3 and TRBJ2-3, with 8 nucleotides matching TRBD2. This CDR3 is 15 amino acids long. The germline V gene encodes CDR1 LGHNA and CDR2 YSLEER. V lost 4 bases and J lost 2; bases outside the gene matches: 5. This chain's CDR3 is CASSRQLADTDTQYF. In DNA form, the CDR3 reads TGCGCCAGCAGCCGACAACTAGCGGACACAGATACGCAGTATTTT.

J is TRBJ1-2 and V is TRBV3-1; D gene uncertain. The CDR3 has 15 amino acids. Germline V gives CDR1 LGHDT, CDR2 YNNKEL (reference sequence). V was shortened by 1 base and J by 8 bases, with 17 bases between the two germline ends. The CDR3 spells CASSQGNRDLWGYTF. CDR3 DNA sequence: TGTGCCAGCAGCCAAGGCAACAGAGACCTCTGGGGCTACACCTTC.

Here the CDR3 DNA reads TGTGCCAGCAACTCCCCACGGGACAGGGTGGGTTCAGATACGCAGTATTTT. This sequence encodes CASNSPRDRVGSDTQYF. The rearrangement uses TRBV28 and TRBJ2-3, with 9 bases aligning to TRBD1. Losses at the gene ends were 7 bases for V and 4 bases for J; bases not matched to a gene: 15. In germline, CDR1 is MDHEN, CDR2 SYDVKM. The CDR3 extends over 17 amino acids. The full variable domain, rest sourced from reference TRBV28 and TRBJ2-3, is DVKVTQSSRYLVKRTGEKVFLECVQDMDHENMFWYRQDPGLGLRLIYFSYDVKMKEKGDIPEGYSVSREKKERFSLILESASTNQTSMYLCASNSPRDRVGSDTQYFGPGTRLTVL.

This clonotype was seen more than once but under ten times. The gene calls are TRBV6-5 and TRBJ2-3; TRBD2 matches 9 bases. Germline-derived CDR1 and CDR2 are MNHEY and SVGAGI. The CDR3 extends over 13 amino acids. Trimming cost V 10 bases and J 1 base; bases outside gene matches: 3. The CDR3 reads CATLAGGTDTQYF. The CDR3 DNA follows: TGTGCCACCTTAGCGGGGGGCACAGATACGCAGTATTTT.

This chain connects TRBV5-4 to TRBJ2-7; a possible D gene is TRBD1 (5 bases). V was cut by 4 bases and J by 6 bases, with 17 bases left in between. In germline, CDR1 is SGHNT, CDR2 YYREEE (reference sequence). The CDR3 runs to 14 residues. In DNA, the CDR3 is TGTGCCAGCAGCCTTGGTATTCGGCAGGGCGAGCAGTACTTC. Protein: CASSLGIRQGEQYF.

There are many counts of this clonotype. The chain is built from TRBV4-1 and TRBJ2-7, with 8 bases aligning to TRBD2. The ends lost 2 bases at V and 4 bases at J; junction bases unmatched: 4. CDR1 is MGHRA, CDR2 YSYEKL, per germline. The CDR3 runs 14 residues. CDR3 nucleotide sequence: TGCGCCAGCAGCCAAACCGGGACTAGTTACGAGCAGTACTTC. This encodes CASSQTGTSYEQYF.

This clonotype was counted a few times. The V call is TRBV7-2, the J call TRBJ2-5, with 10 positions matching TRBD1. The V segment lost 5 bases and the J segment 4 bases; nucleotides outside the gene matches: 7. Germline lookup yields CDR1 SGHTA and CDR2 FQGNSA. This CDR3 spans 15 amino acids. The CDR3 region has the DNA TGTGCCAGCAGCCCGACAGGGGGCGGCGGAGAGACCCAGTACTTC. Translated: CASSPTGGGGETQYF.

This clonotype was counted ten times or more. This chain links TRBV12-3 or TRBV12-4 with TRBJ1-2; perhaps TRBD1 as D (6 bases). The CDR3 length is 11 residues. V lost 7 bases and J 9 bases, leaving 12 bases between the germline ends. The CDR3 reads CASNRQGSYTF. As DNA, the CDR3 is TGTGCCAGCAACCGGCAGGGGAGCTACACCTTC.

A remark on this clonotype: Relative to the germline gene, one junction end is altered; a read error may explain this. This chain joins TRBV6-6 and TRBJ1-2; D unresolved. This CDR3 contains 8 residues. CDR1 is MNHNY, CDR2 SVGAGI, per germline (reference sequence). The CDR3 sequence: CASSDQIF. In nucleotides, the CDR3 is TGTGCCAGCAGTGACCAAATCTTC.

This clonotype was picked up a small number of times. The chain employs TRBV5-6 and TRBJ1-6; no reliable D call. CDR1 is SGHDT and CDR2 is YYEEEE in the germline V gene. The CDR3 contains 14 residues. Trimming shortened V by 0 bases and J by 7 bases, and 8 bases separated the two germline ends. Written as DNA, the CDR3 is TGTGCCAGCAGCTTGGGGTTGTGGAATTCACCCCTCCACTTT. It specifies CASSLGLWNSPLHF.

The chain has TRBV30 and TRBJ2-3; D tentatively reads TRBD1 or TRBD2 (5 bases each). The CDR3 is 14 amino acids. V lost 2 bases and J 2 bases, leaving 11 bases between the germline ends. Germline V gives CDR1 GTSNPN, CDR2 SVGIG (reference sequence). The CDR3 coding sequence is TGTGCCTGGAGTTCCGGGGCCCTCACAGATACGCAGTATTTT. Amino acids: CAWSSGALTDTQYF.

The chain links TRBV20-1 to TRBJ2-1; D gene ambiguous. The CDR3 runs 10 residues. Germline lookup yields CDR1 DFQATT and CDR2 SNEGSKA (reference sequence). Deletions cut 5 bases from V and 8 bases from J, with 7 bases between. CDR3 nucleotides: TGCAGTGCTCGGGCGGATGAGCAGTTCTTC. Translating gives CSARADEQFF.

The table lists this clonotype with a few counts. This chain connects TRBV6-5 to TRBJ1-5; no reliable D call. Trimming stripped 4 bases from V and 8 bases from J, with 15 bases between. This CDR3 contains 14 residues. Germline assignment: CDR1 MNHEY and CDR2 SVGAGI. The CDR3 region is CASSSGPGYEPQHF. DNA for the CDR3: TGTGCCAGCAGTTCTGGGCCAGGTTATGAGCCCCAGCATTTT.

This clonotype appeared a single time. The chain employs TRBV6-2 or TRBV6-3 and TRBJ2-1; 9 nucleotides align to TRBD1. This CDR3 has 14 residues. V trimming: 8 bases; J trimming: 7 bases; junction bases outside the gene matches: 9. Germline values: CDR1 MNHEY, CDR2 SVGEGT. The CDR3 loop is CASRDGQGFNEQFF. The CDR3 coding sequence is TGTGCCAGCCGAGACGGACAGGGGTTTAATGAGCAGTTCTTC.

The DNA of the CDR3 is TGTGCCACGACCGGGACTAGCGGGGTCGGGGAGACCCAGTACTTC. Translation gives CATTGTSGVGETQYF. The chain combines TRBV2 with TRBJ2-5, with 13 bases matching TRBD2. J was trimmed by 5 bases and V by 10 bases; bases with no gene match: 10. CDR1 and CDR2 (germline): SNHLY, FYNNEI. The CDR3 extends over 15 amino acids. The full variable domain, rest sourced from reference TRBV2 and TRBJ2-5, is EPEVTQTPSHQVTQMGQEVILRCVPISNHLYFYWYRQILGQKVEFLVSFYNNEISEKSEIFDDQFSVERPDGSNFTLKIRSTKLEDSAMYFCATTGTSGVGETQYFGPGTRLLVL.

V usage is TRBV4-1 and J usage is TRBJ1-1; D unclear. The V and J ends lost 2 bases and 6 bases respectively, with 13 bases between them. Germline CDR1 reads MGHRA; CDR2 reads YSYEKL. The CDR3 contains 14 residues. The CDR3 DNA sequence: TGCGCCAGCAGCCAATCTGCGAACGCGGCTGAAGCTTTCTTT. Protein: CASSQSANAAEAFF.

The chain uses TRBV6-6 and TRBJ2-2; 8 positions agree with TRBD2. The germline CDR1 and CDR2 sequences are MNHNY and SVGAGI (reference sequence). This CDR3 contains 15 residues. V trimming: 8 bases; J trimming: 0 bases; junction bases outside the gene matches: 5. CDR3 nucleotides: TGTGCCAGCCGCGGGGGGAGCGCGAACACCGGGGAGCTGTTTTTT. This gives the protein CASRGGSANTGELFF.

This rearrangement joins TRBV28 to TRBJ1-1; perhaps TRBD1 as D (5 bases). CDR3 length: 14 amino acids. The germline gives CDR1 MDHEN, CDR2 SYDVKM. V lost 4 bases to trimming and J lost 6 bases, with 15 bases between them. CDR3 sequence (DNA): TGTGCCAGCAGTTCCCCGGGGGGAGTACCTGAAGCTTTCTTT. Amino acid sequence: CASSSPGGVPEAFF. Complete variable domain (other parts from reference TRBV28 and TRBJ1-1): DVKVTQSSRYLVKRTGEKVFLECVQDMDHENMFWYRQDPGLGLRLIYFSYDVKMKEKGDIPEGYSVSREKKERFSLILESASTNQTSMYLCASSSPGGVPEAFFGQGTRLTVV.

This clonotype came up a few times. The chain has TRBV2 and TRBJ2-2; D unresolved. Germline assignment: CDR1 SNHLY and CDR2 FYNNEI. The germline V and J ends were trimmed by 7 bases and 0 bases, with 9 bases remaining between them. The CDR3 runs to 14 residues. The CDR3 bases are TGTGCCAGCAAGTACCATACGAACACCGGGGAGCTGTTTTTT. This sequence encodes CASKYHTNTGELFF.